The 5 T cell receptor beta chains given below trace back to one sample, sequenced in a study of blood T cell repertoires in COVID-19. TCRdb's copy holds only in-frame clones and misses some; the assay was immunoSEQ multiplex PCR. The sample shows under 30,000 clones, around nine tenths of them seen only once. The sample taken for sequencing was peripheral blood. Receptors were obtained from a human donor in a cohort sampled during active COVID-19. The donor label of this sample is uncertain.

This clone has only one observation. The chain employs TRBV6-5 and TRBJ2-5, with 11 positions matching TRBD2. The length of the CDR3 is 15 residues. Germline loops: CDR1 MNHEY, CDR2 SVGAGI. V lost 7 bases, J lost 3 bases, and 7 bases stayed unmatched. CDR3 sequence reads: CASTFPTSGKETQYF. CDR3 in DNA: TGTGCCAGCACCTTTCCGACTAGCGGGAAAGAGACCCAGTACTTC.

The J gene is TRBJ1-4, the V gene TRBV2; TRBD1 is a possible D gene (6 bases). Germline CDR1 SNHLY, CDR2 FYNNEI. The CDR3 has 16 residues. Trimming removed 7 bases at V and 0 bases at J, with 15 bases between. This chain's CDR3 is CASNFRGTSTNEKLFF. As DNA, the CDR3 is TGTGCCAGCAACTTCAGGGGAACCTCAACTAATGAAAAACTGTTTTTT.

This clone was detected once. This sequence joins TRBV6-5 and TRBJ1-2; 10 bases fit TRBD1. Unmatched junction bases numbered 7, after V lost 10 bases and J lost 8 bases. This CDR3 is 12 amino acids long. CDR1 and CDR2 (germline): MNHEY, SVGAGI. In DNA form, the CDR3 reads TGTGCCACTGACAGGGGGCTGGGGGGCTACACCTTC. Encoded protein: CATDRGLGGYTF.

The rearrangement joins TRBV4-1 to TRBJ2-5, with TRBD2 identical over 8 bases. V shed 1 base, J shed 5 bases, and the junction held 18 bases outside the gene matches. There are 19 residues in the CDR3. Looked up from germline, CDR1 is MGHRA and CDR2 is YSYEKL. CDR3 nucleotides: TGCGCCAGCAGCCAAGGTTGGGGGCGGAGGGGGACTAGGGTTGAGACCCAGTACTTC. Amino acids: CASSQGWGRRGTRVETQYF.

This chain uses TRBV7-6 with TRBJ1-5; D remains unclear. V was cut by 5 bases and J by 7 bases, with 12 bases left in between. This CDR3 is built from 13 residues. The V gene's germline CDR1 is SGHVS and CDR2 FNYEAQ. The CDR3 loop reads CASSTEGRQPQHF. In DNA, the CDR3 is TGTGCCAGCAGCACCGAGGGTAGACAGCCCCAGCATTTT.